The clone carrying this TCR beta chain was seen many times. The CDR3 has 15 amino acids. V lost 6 bases, J lost 8 bases, and 11 bases stayed unmatched. Germline-derived CDR1 and CDR2 are MNHNS and SASEGT. It was with unique molecular identifiers that the TCRbeta library was prepared. Via MiXCR, TCRdb re-called the PCR reads, giving one row per CDR3 protein. The data contain about 240,000 distinct CDR3 sequences, more than 10% of them singletons. The data belong to a study of T-cell reconstitution after alpha-beta-depleted transplantation in children. This TCR was sampled from a human donor who donated a stem cell graft to a child with acute lymphoblastic leukemia. This chain joins TRBV6-1 and TRBJ1-2; 11 nucleotides agree with TRBD1. The sequenced sample was PBMCs from the stem cell graft donor, obtained from the stem cell graft. The CDR3 here is CASSSGSGQGVGYTF. The CDR3 DNA sequence: TGTGCCAGCAGCTCCGGCTCGGGACAGGGGGTCGGCTACACCTTC.